The 12 T cell receptor beta chains presented below share a single source sample, sequenced in a study of blood T cell repertoires in COVID-19. Sequencing used immunoSEQ multiplex PCR; TCRdb keeps in-frame clones, though not all of them. The data contain about 310,000 clones, roughly 84% of them seen just once; the ten biggest clones take up 1%. Sample: peripheral blood. These receptors were collected from a man aged 50-59 years with active or convalescent COVID-19.

The V gene is TRBV20-1, the J gene TRBJ1-5; D is uncertain. V lost 3 bases and J lost 4, with 4 bases in between. Per germline, CDR1 DFQATT and CDR2 SNEGSKA (reference sequence). This CDR3 has 11 amino acids. The CDR3 DNA sequence: TGCAGTGCTAGCCAAAATCAGCCCCAGCATTTT. Its protein product is CSASQNQPQHF.

The chain recombines TRBV24-1 with TRBJ2-3; 8 positions agree with TRBD1. Germline values: CDR1 KGHDR, CDR2 SFDVKD. V was pared by 7 bases and J by 6 bases, with 5 bases of the junction left unmatched. The CDR3 totals 13 residues. CDR3 bases: TGTGCCACCAGGGGGACAGGAGCGGATACGCAGTATTTT. Its translation is CATRGTGADTQYF.

The chain recombines TRBV30 with TRBJ1-2; 7 bases fit TRBD1. The V gene end was trimmed by 2 bases and the J gene end by 5 bases; junction bases not matched to a gene: 8. The CDR3 extends over 14 amino acids. The V gene's germline CDR1 is GTSNPN and CDR2 SVGIG (reference sequence). The DNA of the CDR3 is TGTGCCTGGAGTCAACAGGGGCTCCCTTATGGCTACACCTTC. Its protein is CAWSQQGLPYGYTF.

This chain joins TRBV5-4 and TRBJ2-2; 14 bases are a match to TRBD2. Trimming took 4 bases from V and 3 from J; bases not matched to a gene: 8. The length of the CDR3 is 18 residues. Germline V gene data show CDR1 as SGHNT and CDR2 as YYREEE (reference sequence). The CDR3 is CASSQGLAGVRDTGELFF. The DNA for the CDR3 is TGTGCCAGCAGCCAGGGACTAGCGGGAGTTCGGGACACCGGGGAGCTGTTTTTT.

The rearrangement joins TRBV6-6 to TRBJ2-3; the match to TRBD2 covers 14 bases. The CDR3 length is 16 residues. J lost 2 bases, V lost 4 bases, and 2 bases had no gene match. Germline CDR1 MNHNY, CDR2 SVGAGI (reference sequence). CDR3 nucleotides: TGTGCCAGCAGTTGGGGACTAGCGGGGGACACAGATACGCAGTATTTT. Protein product: CASSWGLAGDTDTQYF.

The V gene is TRBV28, the J gene TRBJ2-7, with D perhaps TRBD1 (5 bases). The CDR3 runs to 12 residues. V was trimmed by 8 bases and J by 1 base, leaving 9 bases between them. The germline gives CDR1 MDHEN, CDR2 SYDVKM. The CDR3 spells CASLGDSYEQYF. The CDR3 nucleotides read TGTGCCAGCCTAGGGGATTCCTACGAGCAGTACTTC.

The chain recombines TRBV18 with TRBJ1-1; 7 bases fit TRBD1. CDR1 and CDR2 from the germline V gene are KGHSH and LQKENI. The CDR3 length is 15 residues. Unmatched junction bases numbered 3, after V lost 2 bases and J lost 0 bases. CDR3 in DNA: TGTGCCAGCTCACCAGAGACAGGGTTGAACACTGAAGCTTTCTTT. The encoded protein is CASSPETGLNTEAFF.

The chain has TRBV10-2 and TRBJ1-2; D not resolved. V shed 3 bases and J shed 3 bases, with 14 bases lying between them. The germline CDR1 and CDR2 sequences are WSHSY and SAAADI. This CDR3 has 15 amino acids. The CDR3 is CASSDPADDYYGYTF. The DNA of the CDR3 is TGCGCCAGCAGTGATCCGGCAGACGACTACTATGGCTACACCTTC.

The CDR3 reads CASSYTSVGETQYF. The CDR3 nucleotides read TGTGCCAGCAGCTACACTAGCGTCGGGGAGACCCAGTACTTC. This rearrangement joins TRBV11-2 to TRBJ2-5, with 7 bases identical to TRBD2. The CDR3 contains 14 residues. With 4 bases clipped from V and 5 bases from J, the junction kept 7 bases outside the gene matches. Germline CDR1 and CDR2: SGHAT and FQNNGV. The full variable domain, in which reference TRBV11-2 and TRBJ2-5 provide the parts outside the CDR3, is EAGVAQSPRYKIIEKRQSVAFWCNPISGHATLYWYQQILGQGPKLLIQFQNNGVVDDSQLPKDRFSAERLKGVDSTLKIQPAKLEDSAVYLCASSYTSVGETQYFGPGTRLLVL.

The chain carries TRBV18 and TRBJ2-3; D is possibly TRBD2 (5 bases). V was trimmed by 4 bases and J by 8 bases, leaving 16 bases between them. The length of the CDR3 is 14 residues. Per the germline V gene, CDR1 is KGHSH and CDR2 is LQKENI. CDR3 nucleotides: TGTGCCAGCTCACGCCGAACTCGCGGAGGTACGCAGTATTTT. The encoded protein is CASSRRTRGGTQYF.

The genes are TRBV3-1 (or the pseudogene TRBV3-2) and TRBJ2-7; 8 bases are a match to TRBD2. The CDR3 length is 20 residues. With V trimmed by 6 bases and J by 0 bases, 22 bases remained unmatched. Germline values: CDR1 LGHDT, CDR2 YNNKEL (reference sequence). This CDR3 reads CASRPKGVGGSLAGSYEQYF. The CDR3 bases are TGTGCCAGCAGACCCAAAGGGGTTGGGGGGAGCCTAGCGGGCTCCTACGAGCAGTACTTC.

The V call is TRBV7-3, the J call TRBJ2-7; a possible D gene is TRBD2 (6 bases). CDR3 length: 13 amino acids. Germline V gives CDR1 SGHTA, CDR2 FQGTGA. V lost 4 bases, J lost 5 bases, and 12 bases lay in between. CDR3 coding DNA: TGTGCCAGCAGCTCTAACGGGGGAGACGAGCAGTACTTC. This translates into CASSSNGGDEQYF.